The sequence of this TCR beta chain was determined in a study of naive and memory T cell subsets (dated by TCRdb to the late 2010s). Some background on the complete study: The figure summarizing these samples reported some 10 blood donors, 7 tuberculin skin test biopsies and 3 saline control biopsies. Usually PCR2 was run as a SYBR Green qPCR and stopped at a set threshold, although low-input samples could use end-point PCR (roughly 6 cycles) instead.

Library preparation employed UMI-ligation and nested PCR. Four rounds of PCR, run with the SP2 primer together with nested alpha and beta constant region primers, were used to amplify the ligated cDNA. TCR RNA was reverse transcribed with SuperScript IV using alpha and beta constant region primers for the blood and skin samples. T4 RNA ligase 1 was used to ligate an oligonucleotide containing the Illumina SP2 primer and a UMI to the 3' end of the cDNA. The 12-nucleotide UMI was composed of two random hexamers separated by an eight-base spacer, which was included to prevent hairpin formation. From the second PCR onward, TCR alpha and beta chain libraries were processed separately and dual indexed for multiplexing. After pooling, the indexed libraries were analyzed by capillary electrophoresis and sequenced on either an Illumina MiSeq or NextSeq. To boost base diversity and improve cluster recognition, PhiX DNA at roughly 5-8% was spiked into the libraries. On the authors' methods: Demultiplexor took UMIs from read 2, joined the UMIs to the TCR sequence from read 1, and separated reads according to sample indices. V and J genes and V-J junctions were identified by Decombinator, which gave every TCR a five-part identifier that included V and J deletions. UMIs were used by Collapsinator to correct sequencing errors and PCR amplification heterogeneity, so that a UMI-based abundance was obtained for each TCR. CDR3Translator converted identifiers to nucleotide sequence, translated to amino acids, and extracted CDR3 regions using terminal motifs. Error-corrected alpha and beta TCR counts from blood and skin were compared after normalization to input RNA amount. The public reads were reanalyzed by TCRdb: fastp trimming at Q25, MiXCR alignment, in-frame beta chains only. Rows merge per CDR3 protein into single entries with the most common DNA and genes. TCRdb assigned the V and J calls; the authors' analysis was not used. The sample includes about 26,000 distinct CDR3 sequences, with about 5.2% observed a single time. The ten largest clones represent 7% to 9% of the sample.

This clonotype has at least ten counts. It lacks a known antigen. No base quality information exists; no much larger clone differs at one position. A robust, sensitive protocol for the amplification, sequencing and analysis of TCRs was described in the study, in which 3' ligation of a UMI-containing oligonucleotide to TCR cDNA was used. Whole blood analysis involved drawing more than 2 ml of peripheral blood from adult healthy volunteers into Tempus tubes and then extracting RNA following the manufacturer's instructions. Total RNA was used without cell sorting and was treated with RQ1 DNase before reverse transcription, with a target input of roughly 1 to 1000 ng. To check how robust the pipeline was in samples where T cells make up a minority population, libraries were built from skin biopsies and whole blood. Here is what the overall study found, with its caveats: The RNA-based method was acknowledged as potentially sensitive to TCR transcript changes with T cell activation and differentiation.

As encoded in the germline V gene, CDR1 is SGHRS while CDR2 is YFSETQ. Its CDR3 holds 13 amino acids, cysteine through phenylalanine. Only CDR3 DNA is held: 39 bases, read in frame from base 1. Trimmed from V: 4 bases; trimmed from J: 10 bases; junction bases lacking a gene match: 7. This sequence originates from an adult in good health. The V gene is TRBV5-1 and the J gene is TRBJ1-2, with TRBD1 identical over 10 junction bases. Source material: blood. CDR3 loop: CASSLGQGIVYTF. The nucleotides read TGCGCCAGCAGCCTGGGACAGGGGATTGTCTACACCTTC.